Listed below are T cell receptor beta chains from one sample, sequenced in a study of CD4 T cells in relation to SARS-CoV-2 and coronaviruses. The assay was immunoSEQ multiplex PCR, and TCRdb's table has in-frame clones only and misses some. The repertoire includes roughly 60,000 clones, about 94% of them detected once, and approximately 0.14% sits in the top ten. The material sequenced was naive CD4+ T cells from PBMCs. The receptors were gathered from a human donor in good health. Both conserved end residues are part of each CDR3. D genes are given only for firm matches. The size of a clone is reported for some rows only, either as once, few or many, or as a class for expanded clones.

abundance,v_gene,j_gene,d_gene,CDR3aa,CDR3nt
few,TRBV7-9,TRBJ2-7,NA,CASSSLERRYEQYF,TGTGCCAGCAGCTCACTGGAGCGGCGCTACGAGCAGTACTTC
NA,TRBV3-1/TRBV3-2,TRBJ2-1,TRBD2,CASSNPSGSLDNEQFF,TGTGCCAGCAGCAACCCTAGCGGGAGTCTCGACAATGAGCAGTTCTTC
once,TRBV6-4,TRBJ2-3,TRBD2,CASSDGTSFVPDTQYF,TGTGCCAGCAGTGACGGGACTAGTTTTGTTCCGGATACGCAGTATTTT
NA,TRBV6-5,TRBJ2-1,NA,CASSSRDIGFGEQFF,TGTGCCAGCAGTAGCCGGGACATCGGCTTCGGCGAGCAGTTCTTC
few,TRBV19,TRBJ2-3,NA,CATHPRGARTDTQYF,TGTGCCACCCACCCCCGGGGGGCGCGTACAGATACGCAGTATTTT
NA,TRBV5-1,TRBJ2-3,NA,CASSLPRPGQTDTQYF,TGCGCCAGCAGCTTACCTCGTCCGGGTCAGACAGATACGCAGTATTTT
NA,TRBV28,TRBJ2-3,TRBD2,CASSLWSSGRLNTQYF,TGTGCCAGCAGTTTATGGTCTAGCGGGAGGCTCAATACGCAGTATTTT
NA,TRBV19,TRBJ1-4,TRBD1,CASSDGTVSEKLFF,TGTGCCAGTAGTGACGGGACAGTAAGTGAAAAACTGTTTTTT
NA,TRBV3-1/TRBV3-2,TRBJ1-6,TRBD1,CASSPFQDRSNSPLHF,TGTGCCAGCAGCCCTTTCCAGGACAGGAGTAATTCACCCCTCCACTTT
NA,TRBV29-1,TRBJ1-2,NA,CSVDRDSYGYTF,TGCAGCGTTGACAGGGATTCCTATGGCTACACCTTC
NA,TRBV9,TRBJ1-3,NA,CASSKGQSSGNTIYF,TGTGCCAGCAGTAAAGGACAGTCCTCTGGAAACACCATATATTTT
NA,TRBV6-5,TRBJ2-3,NA,CASSYVPPPATDTQYF,TGTGCCAGCAGTTACGTACCTCCGCCGGCTACGGATACGCAGTATTTT
NA,TRBV28,TRBJ2-1,TRBD2,CASSRGLAGEGFF,TGTGCCAGCAGCCGGGGACTAGCGGGAGAGGGGTTCTTC
NA,TRBV27,TRBJ2-1,NA,CASSTPRQYNEQFF,TGTGCCAGCAGTACCCCACGACAGTACAATGAGCAGTTCTTC
NA,TRBV7-9,TRBJ2-7,NA,CASSLSYPSEQYF,TGTGCCAGCAGCTTAAGCTATCCCTCCGAGCAGTACTTC
NA,TRBV20-1,TRBJ2-7,NA,CSPNSPYEQYF,TGCAGTCCCAACAGTCCCTACGAGCAGTACTTC
NA,TRBV28,TRBJ1-2,TRBD1,CASSRDRNYGYTF,TGTGCCAGCAGTCGGGACAGGAACTATGGCTACACCTTC
NA,TRBV27,TRBJ2-1,NA,CASSYGGLVYNEQFF,TGTGCCAGCAGTTATGGGGGCCTCGTCTACAATGAGCAGTTCTTC
NA,TRBV28,TRBJ2-3,NA,CASSLSGEPPRPTDTQYF,TGTGCCAGCAGTTTAAGTGGGGAACCACCAAGGCCCACGGATACGCAGTATTTT